The 2 T cell receptor beta chains below were found in one sample sequenced in a study of OX40 agonist ivuxolimab in advanced cancers. The library came from the immunoSEQ multiplex PCR assay. TCRdb retrieved this table from immuneACCESS and kept in-frame rearrangements only. Not all clones are present; in checked studies, unresolved V genes account for under half, and no reason is known for the remainder. Across this sample there are approximately 63,000 clones, with 80% to 90% seen only once. The top ten constitute 1% to 1.5% of the sample. Source: CD4+ or CD8+ T cells sorted from blood, taken in a trial of the OX40 agonist ivuxolimab. Receptor source: an adult with an advanced solid tumor such as melanoma, head and neck, liver or kidney cancer.

This chain links TRBV28 with TRBJ2-1; 9 bases fit TRBD2. Germline lookup yields CDR1 MDHEN and CDR2 SYDVKM. The CDR3 sequence is 16 residues long. Losses at the gene ends were 7 bases for V and 1 base for J; bases not matched to a gene: 8. CDR3 sequence: CASTLASGKSYNEQFF. The CDR3 DNA follows: TGTGCCAGCACACTGGCTAGCGGGAAATCCTACAATGAGCAGTTCTTC.

Only one count was recorded for this clone. The rearrangement joins TRBV9 to TRBJ2-1; D may be TRBD1 (5 bases). This CDR3 comprises 16 residues. V gave up 4 bases and J gave up 0 bases, with 14 bases separating them. Germline CDR1 is SGDLS and CDR2 is YYNGEE. The CDR3 loop is CASSFGAASSYNEQFF. CDR3 in DNA: TGTGCCAGCAGCTTTGGGGCAGCGAGCTCCTACAATGAGCAGTTCTTC.